This T cell receptor (beta chain) derives from a study of identical twins. Overall study findings and caveats: Researchers caution that invariant MAIT and iNKT cells could partly confound zero-insertion analyses.

This clonotype has at least ten counts. Its antigen is not identified. A single record per CDR3 protein comes from TCRdb applying MiXCR to the 5' RACE reads. Of 100,000 or so distinct CDR3 sequences listed, 5.9% are singletons. The TCR comes from a woman aged 50 to 60 in good health. The material sequenced was memory T cells sorted from blood.

The CDR3 DNA reads TGTGCCAGCAGCTTCTTAGGTGGCGGTAACACAGATACGCAGTATTTT. Translation: CASSFLGGGNTDTQYF. The chain is built from TRBV11-2 and TRBJ2-3; no firm D call. Germline V gives CDR1 SGHAT, CDR2 FQNNGV. The CDR3 totals 16 residues. Trimming pared 3 bases from V and 2 bases from J, leaving 15 bases between.